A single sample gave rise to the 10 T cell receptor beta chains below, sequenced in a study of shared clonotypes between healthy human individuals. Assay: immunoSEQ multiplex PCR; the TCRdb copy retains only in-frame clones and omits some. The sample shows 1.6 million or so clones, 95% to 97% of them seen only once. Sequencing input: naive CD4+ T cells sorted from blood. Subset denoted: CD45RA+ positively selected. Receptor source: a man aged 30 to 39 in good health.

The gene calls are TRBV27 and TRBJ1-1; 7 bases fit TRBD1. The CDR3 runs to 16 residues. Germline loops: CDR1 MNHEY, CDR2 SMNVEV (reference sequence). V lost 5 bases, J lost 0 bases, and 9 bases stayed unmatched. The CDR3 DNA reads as TGTGCCAGCAGTGGCTACAGGGGCCCCATGAACACTGAAGCTTTCTTT. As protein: CASSGYRGPMNTEAFF.

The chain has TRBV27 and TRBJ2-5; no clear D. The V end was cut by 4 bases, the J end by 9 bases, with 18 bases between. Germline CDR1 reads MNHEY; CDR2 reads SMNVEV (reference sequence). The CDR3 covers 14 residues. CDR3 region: CASSSDPGFPAQYF. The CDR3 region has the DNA TGTGCCAGCAGTTCGGACCCGGGTTTTCCGGCCCAGTACTTC.

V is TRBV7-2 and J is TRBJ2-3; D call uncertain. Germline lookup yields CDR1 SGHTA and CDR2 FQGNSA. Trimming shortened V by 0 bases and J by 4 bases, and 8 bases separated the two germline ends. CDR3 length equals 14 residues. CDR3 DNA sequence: TGTGCCAGCAGCTTAGCGCGGCATGCAGATACGCAGTATTTT. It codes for CASSLARHADTQYF.

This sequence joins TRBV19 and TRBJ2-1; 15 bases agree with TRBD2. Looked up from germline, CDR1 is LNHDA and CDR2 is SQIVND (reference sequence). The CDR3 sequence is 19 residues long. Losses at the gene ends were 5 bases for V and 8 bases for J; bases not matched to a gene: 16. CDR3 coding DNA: TGTGCCAGTAGTGCCCCCGTTAGGACTAGCGGGAGGGCCCGCCATGAGCAGTTCTTC. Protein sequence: CASSAPVRTSGRARHEQFF.

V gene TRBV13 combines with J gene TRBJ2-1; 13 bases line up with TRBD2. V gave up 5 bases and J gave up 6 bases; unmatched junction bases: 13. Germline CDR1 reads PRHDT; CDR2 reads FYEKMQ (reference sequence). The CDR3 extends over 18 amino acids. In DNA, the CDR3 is TGTGCCAGCAGCCCCCCCCAGACTAGCGGGAGGAAGGTCAATGAGCAGTTCTTC. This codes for CASSPPQTSGRKVNEQFF.

The CDR3 here is CASSLMGREADTQYF. DNA for the CDR3: TGTGCCAGCAGCTTAATGGGCAGGGAGGCAGATACGCAGTATTTT. The chain combines TRBV7-3 with TRBJ2-3; possibly TRBD2 for D (6 bases). The CDR3 is 15 residues long. V gave up 1 base and J gave up 4 bases, with 12 bases separating them. Germline-derived CDR1 and CDR2 are SGHTA and FQGTGA. Combining the CDR3 with reference TRBV7-3 and TRBJ2-3 gives the whole variable domain GAGVSQTPSNKVTEKGKYVELRCDPISGHTALYWYRQSLGQGPEFLIYFQGTGAADDSGLPNDRFFAVRPEGSVSTLKIQRTERGDSAVYLCASSLMGREADTQYFGPGTRLTVL.

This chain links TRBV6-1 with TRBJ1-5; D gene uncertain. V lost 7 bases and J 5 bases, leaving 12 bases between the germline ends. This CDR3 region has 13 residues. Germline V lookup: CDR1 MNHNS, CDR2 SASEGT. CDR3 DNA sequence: TGTGCCAGCACACCGGGCGATTATCAGCCCCAGCATTTT. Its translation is CASTPGDYQPQHF.

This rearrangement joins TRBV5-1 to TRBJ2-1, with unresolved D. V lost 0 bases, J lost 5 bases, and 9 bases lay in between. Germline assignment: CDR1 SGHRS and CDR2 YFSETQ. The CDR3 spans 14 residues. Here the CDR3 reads CASSLASVDNEQFF. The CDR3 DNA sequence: TGCGCCAGCAGCTTGGCGTCAGTAGACAATGAGCAGTTCTTC.

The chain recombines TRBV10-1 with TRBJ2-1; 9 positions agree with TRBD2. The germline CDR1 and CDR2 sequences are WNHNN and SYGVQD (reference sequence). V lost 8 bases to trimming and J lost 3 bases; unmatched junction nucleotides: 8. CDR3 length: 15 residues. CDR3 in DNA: TGCGCCAGCGGGGAGACTAGCGGTAGCTACAATGAGCAGTTCTTC. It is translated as CASGETSGSYNEQFF.

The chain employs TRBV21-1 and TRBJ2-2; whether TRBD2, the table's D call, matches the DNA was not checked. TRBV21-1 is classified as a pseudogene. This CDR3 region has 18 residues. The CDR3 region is CASSKAGTSDRNTGELFF. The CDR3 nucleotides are TGTGCCAGCAGCAAAGCTGGGACTAGCGACAGGAACACCGGGGAGCTGTTTTTT.